This T cell receptor (beta chain) was identified in a study of cytomegalovirus exposure and HLA in healthy donors (dated by TCRdb to 2016 to 2017). Broadly, across the study: In an earlier analysis of about 560 of the donors, approximately 300 Gb of sequence data and about 110 million unique TCR beta sequences from about 190 million T cells were reported. An early release covering over 500 HLA-typed donors comprised 250 to 350 gigabases of sequencing data and 65 million to 100 million unique TCR sequences. Of the 300 to 400 genotyped donors, over 65% fell in the genetic ancestry cluster associated with self-reported Caucasian donors. The study was designed to test whether signatures of past pathogen exposure could be identified by cataloging public T cell receptors. Using immunosequencing, the study profiled T cell repertoires from 500 to 800 subjects and related those repertoires to cytomegalovirus serostatus. Besides the first cohort of around 700 subjects, a separate validation cohort made up of 120 different subjects was used. The study combined high-throughput TCR immunosequencing, statistical association of individual TCRs with disease status, and machine learning to predict cytomegalovirus infection status. To study patterns of TCR occurrence, a later analysis re-analyzed previously published TCR beta repertoires from around 660 donors and added high-resolution HLA genotyping. In the later analysis, no new phenotypic data were used to find candidate immune exposures; instead, reliance was placed on TCR beta sequences and their occurrence across donors. An earlier analysis of roughly 600 of the donors used high-throughput TCR beta sequencing to judge whether each TCR beta V gene segment behaved as functional or pseudogenic. Donor age, sex, ethnicity and CMV serostatus were collected together with the repertoire data. Genome-wide SNP genotypes for about three fifths of the roughly 670 donors were used in a later genetic analysis, which treated that subset as a discovery cohort. Every repertoire in the discovery cohort had been generated on one and the same sequencing platform. HLA typing included class I and class II loci at four-digit resolution. Typing coverage varied by locus: roughly 620-640 donors for A, B, C, DRB1 and DQB1; more than 500 for DQA1; more than 600 for DPA1; around 450 for DPB1. Because of strong linkage in the cohort, a handful of DR-DQ haplotypes were treated as single units for association and clustering. Among roughly 400 genotyped donors of the cohort, an average of roughly 240,000 unique TCR beta nucleotide sequences were sequenced per donor, roughly 18% of them non-productive.

The V end gives up 3 bases and the J end 3 bases, leaving 3 bases in the junction not matched to a gene. CDR1 SGHAT and CDR2 FQNNGV were looked up in the germline V gene. The CDR3 measures 15 amino acids from cysteine to phenylalanine. Only the CDR3 DNA is retained, 45 bases long and in frame from the first base. Comment on this clone: Its antigen is not yet known. It has no much larger one-base neighbor in the sample; base qualities were not kept.

Libraries were built with the immunoSEQ multiplex PCR assay. A mixture of 60 forward primers for TCR Vbeta segments and 13 reverse primers for TCR Jbeta segments was used in the multiplex PCR. A multiplex PCR assay on genomic DNA amplified the CDR3 region of rearranged TCR beta genes. The amplified TCR beta libraries were sequenced on the Illumina HiSeq System as 87-base-pair reads. The study's own analysis went as follows. A later analysis counted tens of millions of unique TCR beta chains across the 550 to 800 repertoires, and some 11 million of these chains were shared by at least two donors. Raw reads were error-corrected and collapsed into unique sequences by a nearest-neighbor algorithm in which closely related sequences were merged to remove PCR and sequencing errors. V, D and J gene segments were assigned by aligning CDR3 sequences to IMGT reference sequences. For a sequence to be retained, a match of at least six nucleotides to both a V gene segment and a J gene segment was required. Rearrangements were classified as productive when the CDR3 lacked stop codons and remained in frame with V and J, and all other rearrangements were classified as non-productive. Following IMGT convention, CDR3 was defined as the stretch from the second conserved V-encoded cysteine up to the conserved J-encoded phenylalanine. The earlier analysis of some 580 of the donors excluded any sequence lacking an unambiguous match to a single V gene segment. In an earlier analysis of several hundred of the donors, V segments were called functional above 56.7% productive rearrangements and were called segregating when the between-donor standard deviation exceeded 5%. A statistical classification framework was developed to diagnose cytomegalovirus status using the catalog of TCR beta chain sequences. V and J gene assignment, in a later analysis, came from comparing TCR nucleotide sequences with IMGT/GENE-DB human TR gene sequences. Using the TCRdist pipeline, a later analysis assigned CDR3 sequences along with most-parsimonious VDJ recombination scenarios. A later analysis defined each TCR beta chain by its CDR3 amino acid sequence plus V-gene family, and excluded reads lacking a unique V-gene family. In a later analysis, approximately 640 highly shared, low-generation-probability nucleotide sequences were removed to address suspected cross-contamination and a sequencing artifact. A later analysis calculated a clonal expansion index for each public chain from normalized within-repertoire ranks of inferred template counts. In a later analysis, generation probabilities were computed using a VDJ recombination model fitted to out-of-frame rearrangements, and the results were checked against IGoR. Hypergeometric tests were used in a later analysis to score TCR-TCR, TCR-HLA and TCR-CMV co-occurrence, with a repertoire-size bias correction applied to the TCR pairs. False discovery rates were estimated in a later analysis by permuting HLA or CMV assignments 20 times. In a later analysis, co-occurring TCRs were grouped with DBSCAN, and TCRdist sequence similarity was added when clustering was performed within HLA-allele-positive subsets. For co-occurrence clustering, repertoires with fewer than 30,000 or more than 120,000 public chains were excluded, along with four to six repertoires with anomalous nucleotide sharing. This immuneACCESS table, as held by TCRdb, lists in-frame sequences with V and J called but not all clones. Of the missing ones, under half trace to an unresolved V gene in checked studies; the others have no known cause. D and trimming come from the DNA, and the V and J calls and clone size come from that table. This sample comprises 180,000 or so clones, more than 70% of them detected only once. 1.2% to 1.5% of the sample is taken by the ten largest.

The cohort consisted of 670 or so healthy bone marrow donors. At the time of sampling, all cohort members were nominally healthy, though unrecorded immune exposures were likely present. The donor was CMV seropositive and was included in the group of 250 to 350 seropositive cohort members. A peripheral blood sample was provided by each donor, and peripheral blood mononuclear cells were used for TCR beta sequencing. The Qiagen DNeasy Blood Extraction Kit was used to extract genomic DNA from the blood cell samples. Results and caveats for the whole study, not just this receptor: When HLA alleles, especially DR and DQ, strongly co-occurred, TCR associations were difficult to assign to individual alleles. Because the 87-base-pair reads could not distinguish some IMGT-functional V segments, including TRBV6-2 and TRBV6-3, those segments were excluded. An earlier analysis of approximately 600 of the donors showed that most TCR beta V segments appeared in productive rearrangements either about 87% or about 30% of the time, which broadly matched IMGT annotations. Compared with equally common non-associated chains, HLA-associated TCR beta chains in a later analysis were more clonally expanded and had lower generation probabilities. In a later genetic analysis, a missense DCLRE1C variant was associated with V-gene and J-gene trimming of TCR beta chains, and the association was replicated in an independent cohort. At a false discovery rate of 0.05, a later analysis linked around 15,000 TCR beta sequences to specific HLA alleles. In a later analysis, the rate of TCR association differed among HLA loci, with DRB1 alleles having the most associated TCRs and HLA-C alleles having the fewest. Correlated functional status among segregating V segments might reflect linkage disequilibrium, but an unknown experimental factor could not be ruled out. The classifier was reported to diagnose cytomegalovirus status with high specificity and sensitivity in both the original cohort and the validation cohort. Over 15 rarely observed V segments, including chromosome 9 orphons, were excluded from the earlier analysis of approximately 600 of the donors because counts were too low. According to the authors, the approach could potentially be generalized to other disease states and immunological phenotypes. In vitro tests confirmed that a few of the cytomegalovirus-associated TCR beta chains recognize cytomegalovirus antigens. In a later analysis, most CMV-associated TCR beta chains were found to appear HLA-restricted, with HLA associations seemingly driven largely by CMV exposure. A cluster of highly shared sequence variants was judged likely to be a technical artifact of the sequencing pipeline. In a later analysis, several top co-occurrence clusters were reported to appear linked to parvovirus B19, influenza, CMV and Epstein-Barr virus. In the study, approximately 150 TCR beta chains were listed as associated with cytomegalovirus. Most TCR sequences were observed very rarely across donors, whereas some public TCRs were present in many individuals. Presence/absence analyses assumed roughly uniform sequencing depth across donors, an assumption that may not hold. Only TCR beta chains were sequenced in this cohort, and the absence of alpha or paired-chain data limited detectable features. Because HLA typing was missing for some donors at each locus, association tests included only the typed subset. For the cohort, immune exposure information was limited to CMV serostatus. A further reported finding was that TCR beta sequences accurately predicted the HLA-A and HLA-B alleles for most subjects in the first cohort. In a later genetic analysis, fewer N-insertions in productive TCRs were reported among donors in an Asian-associated ancestry cluster than the roughly 700-donor mean.

Here the chain combines TRBV11-2 and TRBJ2-7; the junction holds 12 bases that match TRBD2. The source of this sequence is a girl under 18 in good health and CMV-seropositive. The sequenced sample was PBMCs. For the CDR3, the sequence is CASSFETSGSYEQYF. The bases are TGTGCCAGCAGCTTCGAGACTAGCGGGAGCTACGAGCAGTACTTC.